This record covers a single T cell receptor (beta chain). Its antigen is currently not known. Qualities for individual bases were not recorded, and no much larger clone is one base off. The sample belongs to a study of blood T cell repertoires in COVID-19 (dated by TCRdb to the early 2020s). Notes on the research overall: The collaborator samples originated in the United States, Italy and Spain and spanned the acute and convalescent phases of COVID-19. Where HLA class I and class II types were available, the types were taken from metadata supplied by the sample provider, not from assay-based typing. Subjects who had been exposed to COVID-19, were actively infected with it, or had recovered from it provided the deeply sampled blood TCRbeta repertoires that made up the dataset. The prospective study material was composed of cDNA or gDNA derived from T cells, B-cell-depleted T cells, or PBMCs. The repertoires were released in a freely available public database intended as a resource for research on the immune response to SARS-CoV-2. The samples were drawn from the first 160 participants of the ongoing ImmuneRACE study and from 950 to 1,500 subjects provided by 6 global collaborators. The sample metadata nearly always contained a de-identified subject ID, COVID-19 status, age in years and sex.

TCRbeta CDR3 regions were amplified from genomic DNA by means of the immunoSEQ Assay, a bias-controlled multiplex PCR. The paper's processing steps were these. Nucleated cell counts per sample were estimated from amplification of reference gene primers within the assay. To quantify the absolute abundance of each unique TCRbeta CDR3 rearrangement, sequence reads were collapsed and filtered. For each sample, productive Simpson clonality was calculated as the square root of Simpson's diversity index across productive rearrangements. TCRdb re-hosts the immuneACCESS table, in-frame sequences only. Its copies lack some clones; in the studies checked, an unresolved V gene accounts for under half of them, and the cause for the rest is not known. V, J and clone size are taken as reported in that table, and D and trimming were inferred from the DNA itself. In all, the sample holds about 55,000 clones, and 88% of those were seen once. About 8.5% of the sample lies in the top ten.

Broad study findings and their caveats: The amount of clinical and demographic metadata varied by source and participant and was provided uncurated.

The collaborating institutions used their own protocols to collect whole blood in K2EDTA tubes. For TCRbeta analysis, collaborator samples were shipped as frozen whole blood, as isolated PBMCs, or as DNA extracted from either sample type. Sample: peripheral blood. The receptor was isolated from a man in his 60s with active COVID-19.

The nucleotide sequence reads TGTGCCAGCAGTGCTGAGGGAAGCTCTGGAAACACCATATATTTT. This codes for CASSAEGSSGNTIYF. The chain was built from TRBV2 and TRBJ1-3, with no reliable assignment of the D segment. The germline V gene provides CDR1 SNHLY and CDR2 FYNNEI. From its cysteine to its phenylalanine, the CDR3 spans 15 amino acids. Kept here is only the CDR3 DNA, which spans 45 bases and is read in frame from base 1. A distance of 10 bases separates the germline ends of V and J, which lose 4 bases and 0 bases respectively.